Sequencing of this T cell receptor beta chain was carried out in a study of tissue T cells after allogeneic stem cell transplantation. Here immunoSEQ multiplex PCR was the method, and the copy in TCRdb shows in-frame clones only, minus some. Among more than 10,000 clones listed, around two fifths were seen once. This CDR3 comprises 14 residues. CDR1 KGHPV and CDR2 FQNQEV come from the germline V gene (reference sequence). The V gene lost 5 bases and the J gene lost 2 bases, with 10 bases spanning the gap. Study-wide results and limits: Shared clones across patients were few; motif clustering revealed tissue-specific shared signatures. In patients and mice, blood and spleen missed much of tissue repertoire.

Time point specified: mouse harvest day 7 after allogeneic transplant. Tail vein injection delivered 10^7 T-cell-depleted bone marrow cells and 10^6 splenic CD5+ T cells. Tissues came from B6→BALB/c major-mismatch GVHD mice at day 7 or 14. As regards this clone: What it binds is unknown. Mouse gene names and germline throughout. The CDR3 end is not reached by the read, which stops 1 residue before it; the germline J gene fills it in.

The chain employs TRBV26 and TRBJ2-1; a weak D match, TRBD1 (6 bases). Sequencing input: skin. The receptor's source is a female BALB/c mouse given C57BL/6 T cells with graft-versus-host disease after an allogeneic hematopoietic cell transplant. The sequenced part of the CDR3 DNA is TGTGCCAGCAGTTCCGGGACACACTATGCTGAGCAGTTC. Protein sequence: CASSSGTHYAEQF. The full CDR3 protein reads CASSSGTHYAEQFF.